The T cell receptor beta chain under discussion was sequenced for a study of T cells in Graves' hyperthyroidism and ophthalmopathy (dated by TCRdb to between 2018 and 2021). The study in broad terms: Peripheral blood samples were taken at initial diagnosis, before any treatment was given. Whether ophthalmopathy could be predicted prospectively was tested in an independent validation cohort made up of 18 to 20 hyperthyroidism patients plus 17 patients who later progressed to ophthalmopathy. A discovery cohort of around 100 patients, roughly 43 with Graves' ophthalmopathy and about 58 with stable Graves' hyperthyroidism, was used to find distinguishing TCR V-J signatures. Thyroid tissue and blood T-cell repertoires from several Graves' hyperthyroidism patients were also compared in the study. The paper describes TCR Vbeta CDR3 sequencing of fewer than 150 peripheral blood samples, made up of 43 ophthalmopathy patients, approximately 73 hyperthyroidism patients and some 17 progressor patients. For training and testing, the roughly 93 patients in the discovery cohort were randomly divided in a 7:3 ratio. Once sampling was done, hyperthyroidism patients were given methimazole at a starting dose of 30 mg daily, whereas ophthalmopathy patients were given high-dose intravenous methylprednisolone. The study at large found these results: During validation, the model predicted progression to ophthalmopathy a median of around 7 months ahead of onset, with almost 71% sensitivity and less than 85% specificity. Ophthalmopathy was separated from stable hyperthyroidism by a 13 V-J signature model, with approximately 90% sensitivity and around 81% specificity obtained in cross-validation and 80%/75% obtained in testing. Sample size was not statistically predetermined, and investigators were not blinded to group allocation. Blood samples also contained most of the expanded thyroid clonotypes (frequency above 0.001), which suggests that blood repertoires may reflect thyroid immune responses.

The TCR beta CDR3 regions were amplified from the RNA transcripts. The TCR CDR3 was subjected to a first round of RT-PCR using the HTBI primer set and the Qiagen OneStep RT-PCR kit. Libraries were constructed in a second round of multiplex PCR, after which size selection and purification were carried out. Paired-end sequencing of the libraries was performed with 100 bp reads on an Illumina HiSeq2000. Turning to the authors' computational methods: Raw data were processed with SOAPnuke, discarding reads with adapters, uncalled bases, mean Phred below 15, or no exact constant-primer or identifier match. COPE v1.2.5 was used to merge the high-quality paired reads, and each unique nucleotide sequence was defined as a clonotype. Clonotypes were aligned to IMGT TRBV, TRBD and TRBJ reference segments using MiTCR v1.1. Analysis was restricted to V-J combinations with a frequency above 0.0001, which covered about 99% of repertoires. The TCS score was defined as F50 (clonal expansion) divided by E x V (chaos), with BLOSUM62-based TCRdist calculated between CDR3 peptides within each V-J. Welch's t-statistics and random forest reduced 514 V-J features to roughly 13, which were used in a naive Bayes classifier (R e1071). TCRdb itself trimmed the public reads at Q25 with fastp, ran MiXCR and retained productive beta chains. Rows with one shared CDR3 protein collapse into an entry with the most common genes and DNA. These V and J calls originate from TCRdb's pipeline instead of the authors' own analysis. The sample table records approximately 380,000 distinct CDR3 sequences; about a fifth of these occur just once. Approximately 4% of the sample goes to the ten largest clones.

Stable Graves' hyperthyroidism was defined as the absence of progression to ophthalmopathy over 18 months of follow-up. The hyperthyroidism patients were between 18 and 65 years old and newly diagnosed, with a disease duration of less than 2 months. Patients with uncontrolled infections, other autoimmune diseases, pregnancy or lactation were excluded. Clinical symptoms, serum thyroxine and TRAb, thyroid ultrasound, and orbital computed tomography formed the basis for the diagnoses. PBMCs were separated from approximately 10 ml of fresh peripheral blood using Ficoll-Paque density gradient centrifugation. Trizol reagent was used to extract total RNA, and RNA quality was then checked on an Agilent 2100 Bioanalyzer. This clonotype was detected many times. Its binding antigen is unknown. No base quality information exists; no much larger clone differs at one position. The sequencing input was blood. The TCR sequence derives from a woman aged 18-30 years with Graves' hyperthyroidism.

The bases are TGTGCCAGCAAATCCAGGGCGGCCTATGGCTACACCTTC. This gives the protein CASKSRAAYGYTF. Recombination linked TRBV27 to TRBJ1-2; the D region possibly corresponds to TRBD1 (5 bases align). Looking up the germline V gene (reference sequence) yields CDR1 MNHEY and CDR2 SMNVEV. Trimming takes 7 bases from V and 4 bases from J, and the germline ends sit 13 bases apart. CDR3 length: 13 amino acids, cysteine to phenylalanine. Only the CDR3 region is kept as DNA, spanning 39 bases read in frame from base 1.